This passage covers 13 T cell receptor beta chains from one sample sequenced in a study of blood T cell repertoires in COVID-19. TCRdb's table, derived via immunoSEQ multiplex PCR, lists solely in-frame clones and lacks some. The data contain hundreds of thousands of clones, 80% to 95% of them singletons. The sample comprised peripheral blood. These receptors were obtained from a man aged 60-69 years with COVID-19, enrolled during active disease.

The count of this clone is one. The CDR3 sequence is CASSVGGKLQETQYF. CDR3 in DNA: TGTGCCAGCAGCGTAGGCGGGAAACTGCAAGAGACCCAGTACTTC. This chain connects TRBV9 to TRBJ2-5, with D possibly TRBD2 on 6 matching bases. CDR1 and CDR2 (germline): SGDLS, YYNGEE. V shed 0 bases and J shed 2 bases, with 11 bases lying between them. The CDR3 consists of 15 residues. The full variable domain, completed using reference TRBV9 and TRBJ2-5, is DSGVTQTPKHLITATGQRVTLRCSPRSGDLSVYWYQQSLDQGLQFLIQYYNGEERAKGNILERFSAQQFPDLHSELNLSSLELGDSALYFCASSVGGKLQETQYFGPGTRLLVL.

As concerns this clone: Other DNA sequences in this sample translate to the same CDR3. The rearrangement joins TRBV6-5 to TRBJ2-7; 8 bases align to TRBD1. This CDR3 spans 14 amino acids. From germline, CDR1 is MNHEY and CDR2 SVGAGI. With V trimmed by 3 bases and J by 6 bases, 7 bases remained unmatched. This chain's CDR3 is CASSYTGQGSEQYF. CDR3 sequence (DNA): TGTGCCAGCAGTTATACCGGACAGGGTAGCGAGCAGTACTTC.

The genes are TRBV28 and TRBJ1-5, with a weak D call TRBD1 (5 bases). Trimming stripped 8 bases from V and 0 bases from J, with 20 bases between. CDR3 length: 17 amino acids. Germline-derived CDR1 and CDR2 are MDHEN and SYDVKM. The CDR3 bases are TGTGCCAGCGGAGTTCTACAGGCTCCATATAGCAATCAGCCCCAGCATTTT. It yields the protein CASGVLQAPYSNQPQHF.

The V gene is TRBV10-2, the J gene TRBJ2-7, with 8 bases aligning to TRBD2. Per germline, CDR1 WSHSY and CDR2 SAAADI. V was pared by 6 bases and J by 5 bases, with 6 bases of the junction left unmatched. The CDR3 runs 13 residues. CDR3 DNA: TGCGCCAGCAGCGGGGGGGAAACAGACGAGCAGTACTTC. Translating gives CASSGGETDEQYF.

This chain links TRBV7-3 with TRBJ2-2; 7 bases are a match to TRBD2. The junction had 6 bases not matched to a gene; V was cut back by 5 bases and J by 12 bases. The CDR3 is 12 amino acids. Germline values: CDR1 SGHTA, CDR2 FQGTGA. CDR3 nucleotides: TGTGCCAGCAGCCCGGGGAGGGTGCAGCTGTTTTTT. Encoded protein: CASSPGRVQLFF.

V and J are TRBV3-1 (or the pseudogene TRBV3-2) and TRBJ2-3; 10 bases are shared with TRBD2. Trimming cost V 2 bases and J 3 bases; bases outside gene matches: 11. The CDR3 runs to 18 residues. CDR1 and CDR2 from the germline V gene are LGHDT and YNNKEL (reference sequence). The CDR3 DNA reads TGTGCCAGCAGCCAATTTCTCTTGACTAGCGGGCGGACAGATACGCAGTATTTT. It yields the protein CASSQFLLTSGRTDTQYF.

This clone was seen just once. The V call is TRBV24-1, the J call TRBJ2-3, with 7 bases aligning to TRBD1. After removal of 7 bases from V and 8 bases from J, the junction contained 2 bases not matched to a gene. CDR1 and CDR2 from the germline V gene are KGHDR and SFDVKD. The CDR3 covers 11 residues. The CDR3 loop reads CATRGGGTQYF. As DNA, the CDR3 is TGTGCCACCAGAGGGGGCGGTACGCAGTATTTT.

The rearrangement uses TRBV20-1 and TRBJ2-1; 8 bases fit TRBD2. V lost 3 bases, J lost 12 bases, and 16 bases stayed unmatched. Germline V gene lookup returns CDR1 DFQATT and CDR2 SNEGSKA (reference sequence). The CDR3 spans 15 residues. CDR3 DNA: TGCAGTGCTAGTAGCGGGGCAACGCCCCAGGTAGGGCAGTTCTTC. It translates to CSASSGATPQVGQFF.

This rearrangement joins TRBV5-1 to TRBJ2-3; 8 bases are a match to TRBD2. The CDR3 length is 16 residues. J gave up 1 base and V 6 bases, and 10 bases lay outside the gene matches. CDR1 is SGHRS, CDR2 YFSETQ, per germline. DNA of the CDR3: TGCGCCAGCATCCCCGGGGGGGGGCGCGGCACAGATACGCAGTATTTT. Encoded protein: CASIPGGGRGTDTQYF. The variable domain in full, completed from reference TRBV5-1 and TRBJ2-3, reads KAGVTQTPRYLIKTRGQQVTLSCSPISGHRSVSWYQQTPGQGLQFLFEYFSETQRNKGNFPGRFSGRQFSNSRSEMNVSTLELGDSALYLCASIPGGGRGTDTQYFGPGTRLTVL.

J is TRBJ1-2 and V is TRBV5-1; D remains unclear. The CDR3 loop spans 13 amino acids. Germline V CDR1 and CDR2: SGHRS, YFSETQ. Trimming left V 0 bases short and J 5 bases short, with 8 bases between. This chain's CDR3 is CASSLGQTYGYTF. DNA of the CDR3: TGCGCCAGCAGCTTGGGGCAGACATATGGCTACACCTTC.

The CDR3 coding sequence is TGTGCCAGCAGCCAGAGGGGGGGTGATTCACCCCTCCACTTT. It codes for CASSQRGGDSPLHF. The rearrangement links TRBV3-1 (or the pseudogene TRBV3-2) to TRBJ1-6; D might be TRBD1 (6 bases). This CDR3 spans 14 amino acids. Trimming removed 3 bases from V and 8 bases from J, with 11 bases in between. Germline-derived CDR1 and CDR2 are LGHDT and YNNKEL (reference sequence).

The chain carries TRBV19 and TRBJ1-6; the D is unclear. The V gene lost 3 bases and the J gene lost 6 bases, with 15 bases spanning the gap. The CDR3 is 16 amino acids. Germline CDR1 is LNHDA and CDR2 is SQIVND (reference sequence). The CDR3 DNA reads as TGTGCCAGTAGTATCGAGAGGGTTTCGACTAATTCACCCCTCCACTTT. Encoded protein: CASSIERVSTNSPLHF.

The genes are TRBV7-2 and TRBJ2-3, with D tentatively TRBD2 (6 bases). Per the germline V gene, CDR1 is SGHTA and CDR2 is FQGNSA. V was clipped by 6 bases and J by 6 bases, with 10 bases between them. CDR3 length equals 12 residues. The CDR3 reads CASRTAGDTQYF. In DNA, the CDR3 is TGTGCCAGCAGGACCGCGGGGGATACGCAGTATTTT.